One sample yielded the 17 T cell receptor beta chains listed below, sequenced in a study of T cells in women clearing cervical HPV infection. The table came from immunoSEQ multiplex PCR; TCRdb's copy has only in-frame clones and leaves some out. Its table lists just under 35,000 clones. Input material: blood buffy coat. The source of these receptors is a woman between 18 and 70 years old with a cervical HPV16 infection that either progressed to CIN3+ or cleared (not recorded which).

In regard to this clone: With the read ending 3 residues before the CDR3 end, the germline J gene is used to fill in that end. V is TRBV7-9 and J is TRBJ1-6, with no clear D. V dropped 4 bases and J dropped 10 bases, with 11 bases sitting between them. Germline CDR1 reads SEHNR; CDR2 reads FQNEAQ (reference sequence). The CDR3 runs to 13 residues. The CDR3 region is CASSSRMGSPLHF. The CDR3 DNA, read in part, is TGTGCCAGCAGCTCTCGGATGGGCTCACCC.

The CDR3 DNA, read in part, is TGTGCCAGCAGCCGCCTAGCTTCCAATGAG. The encoded protein is CASSRLASNE. The whole CDR3 reads CASSRLASNEQFF. This chain uses TRBV12-3 or TRBV12-4 with TRBJ2-1; the D gene is possibly TRBD2 (5 bases). The read ends 3 residues shy of where the CDR3 ends; the end is completed using the germline J gene. V was trimmed by 6 bases and J by 6 bases, leaving 12 bases between them. This CDR3 has 13 amino acids.

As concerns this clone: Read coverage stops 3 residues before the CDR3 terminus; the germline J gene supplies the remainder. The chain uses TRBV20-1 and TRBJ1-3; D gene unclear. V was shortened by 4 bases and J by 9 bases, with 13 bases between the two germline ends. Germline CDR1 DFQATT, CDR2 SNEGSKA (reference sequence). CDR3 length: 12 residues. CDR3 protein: CSAIGGGGTIYF. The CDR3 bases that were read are TGCAGTGCTATCGGCGGCGGAGGCACC.

Partial CDR3 DNA: TGTGCCAGCAATCGACAGGGGTCCACAGATACG. This sequence encodes CASNRQGSTDT. The full CDR3 is CASNRQGSTDTQYF. The chain carries TRBV2 and TRBJ2-3, with 8 bases identical to TRBD1. The read is 3 residues too short to cover the CDR3 end, so that end is filled in from the germline J gene. This CDR3 contains 14 residues. Germline loops: CDR1 SNHLY, CDR2 FYNNEI. Losses at the gene ends were 7 bases for V and 2 bases for J; bases not matched to a gene: 5.

CDR3 sequence: CASSWDSSYNSPLFF. CDR3 DNA (partial): TGTGCCAGCAGCTGGGACAGCTCCTATAATTCACCA. This chain links TRBV7-2 with TRBJ1-4; 7 nucleotides match TRBD1. With the read ending 3 residues before the CDR3 end, the germline J gene is used to fill in that end. The germline gives CDR1 SGHTA, CDR2 FQGNSA. This CDR3 has 15 amino acids.

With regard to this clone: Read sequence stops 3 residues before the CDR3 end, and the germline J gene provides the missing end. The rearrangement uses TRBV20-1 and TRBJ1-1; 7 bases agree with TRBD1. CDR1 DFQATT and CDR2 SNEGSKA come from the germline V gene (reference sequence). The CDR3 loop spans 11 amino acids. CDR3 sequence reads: CSARPTGPAFF. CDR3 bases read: TGCAGTGCTAGACCGACAGGGCCG.

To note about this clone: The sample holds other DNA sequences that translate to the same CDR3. CDR3 region: CASSSNRGGNTIYF. The sequenced part of the CDR3 DNA is TGCGCCAGCAGCTCGAATCGGGGTGGAAACACC. The chain has TRBV5-1 and TRBJ1-3; no clear D. The read falls 3 residues short of the CDR3 end, and the missing part is taken from the germline J gene. The CDR3 extends over 14 amino acids. Germline CDR1 is SGHRS and CDR2 is YFSETQ. The V end lost 3 bases, the J end lost 3 bases, and 10 bases lay between the germline ends.

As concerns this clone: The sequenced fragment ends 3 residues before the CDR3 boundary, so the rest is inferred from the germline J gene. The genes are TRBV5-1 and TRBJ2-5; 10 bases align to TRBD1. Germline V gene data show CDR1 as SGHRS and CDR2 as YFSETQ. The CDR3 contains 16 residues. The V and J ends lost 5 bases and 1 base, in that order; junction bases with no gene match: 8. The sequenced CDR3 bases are TGCGCCAGCAGTCCCTCAGGGGACAGGGGCCAAGAGACC. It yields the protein CASSPSGDRGQET. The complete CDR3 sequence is CASSPSGDRGQETQYF. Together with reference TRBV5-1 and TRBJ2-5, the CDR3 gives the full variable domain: KAGVTQTPRYLIKTRGQQVTLSCSPISGHRSVSWYQQTPGQGLQFLFEYFSETQRNKGNFPGRFSGRQFSNSRSEMNVSTLELGDSALYLCASSPSGDRGQETQYFGPGTRLLVL.

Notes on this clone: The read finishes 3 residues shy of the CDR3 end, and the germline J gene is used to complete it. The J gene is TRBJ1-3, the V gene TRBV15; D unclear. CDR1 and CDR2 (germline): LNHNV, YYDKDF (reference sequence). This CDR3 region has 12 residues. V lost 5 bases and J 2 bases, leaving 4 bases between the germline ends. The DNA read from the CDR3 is TGTGCCACCAGCCCGGCTGGAAACACC. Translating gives CATSPAGNT. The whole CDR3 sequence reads CATSPAGNTIYF.

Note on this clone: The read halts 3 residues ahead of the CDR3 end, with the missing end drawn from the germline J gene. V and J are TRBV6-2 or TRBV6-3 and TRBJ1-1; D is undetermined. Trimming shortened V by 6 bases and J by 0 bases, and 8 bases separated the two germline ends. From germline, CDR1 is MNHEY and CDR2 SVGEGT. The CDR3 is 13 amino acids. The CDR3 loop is CASSHTVNTEAFF. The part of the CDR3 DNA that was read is TGTGCCAGCAGCCATACGGTGAACACTGAA.

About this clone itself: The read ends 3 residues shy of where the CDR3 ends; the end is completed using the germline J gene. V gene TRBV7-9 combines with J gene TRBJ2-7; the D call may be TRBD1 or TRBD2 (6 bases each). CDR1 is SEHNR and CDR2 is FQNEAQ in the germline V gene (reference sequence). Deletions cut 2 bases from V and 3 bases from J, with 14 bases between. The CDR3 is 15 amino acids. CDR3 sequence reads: CASSLTGRINYEQYF. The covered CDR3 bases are TGTGCCAGCAGCTTAACAGGGAGGATAAACTACGAG.

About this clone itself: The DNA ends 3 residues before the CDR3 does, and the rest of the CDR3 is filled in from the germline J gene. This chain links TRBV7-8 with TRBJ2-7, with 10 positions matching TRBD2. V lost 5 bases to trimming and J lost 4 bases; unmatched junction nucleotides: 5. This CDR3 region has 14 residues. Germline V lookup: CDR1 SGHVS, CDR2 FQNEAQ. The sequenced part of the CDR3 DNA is TGTGCCAGCAGCACAGCGGGAGGGCCTTACGAG. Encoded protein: CASSTAGGPYE. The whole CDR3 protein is CASSTAGGPYEQYF.

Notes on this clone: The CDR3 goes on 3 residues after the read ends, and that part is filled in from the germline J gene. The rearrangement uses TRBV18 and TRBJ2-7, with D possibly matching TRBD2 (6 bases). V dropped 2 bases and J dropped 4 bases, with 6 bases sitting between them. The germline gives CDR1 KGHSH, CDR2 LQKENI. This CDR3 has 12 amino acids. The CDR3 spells CASSPGGYEQYF. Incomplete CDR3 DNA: TGTGCCAGCTCACCAGGAGGGTACGAG.

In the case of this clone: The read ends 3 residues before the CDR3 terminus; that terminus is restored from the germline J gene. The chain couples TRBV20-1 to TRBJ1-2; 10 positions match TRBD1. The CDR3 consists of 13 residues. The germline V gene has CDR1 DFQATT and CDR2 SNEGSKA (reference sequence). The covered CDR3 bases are TGCAGTGCTAGTGGGACAGGGGAGTTGGGC. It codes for CSASGTGELG. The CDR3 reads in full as CSASGTGELGYTF.

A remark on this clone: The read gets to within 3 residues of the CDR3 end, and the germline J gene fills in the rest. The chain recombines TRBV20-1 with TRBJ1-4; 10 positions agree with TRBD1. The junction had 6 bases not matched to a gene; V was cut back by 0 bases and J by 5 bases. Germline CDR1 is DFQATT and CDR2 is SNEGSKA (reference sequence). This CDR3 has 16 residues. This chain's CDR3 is CSARDLWGQGNEKLFF. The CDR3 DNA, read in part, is TGCAGTGCTAGAGATCTTTGGGGACAGGGGAATGAAAAA.

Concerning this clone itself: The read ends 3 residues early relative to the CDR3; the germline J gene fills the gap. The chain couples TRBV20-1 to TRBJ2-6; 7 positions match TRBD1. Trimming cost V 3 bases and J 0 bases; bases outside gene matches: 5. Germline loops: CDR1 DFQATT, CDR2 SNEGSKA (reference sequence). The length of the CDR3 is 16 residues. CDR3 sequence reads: CSASPRTGSGANVLTF. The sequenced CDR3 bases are TGCAGTGCTAGCCCCAGGACAGGCTCTGGGGCCAACGTC.

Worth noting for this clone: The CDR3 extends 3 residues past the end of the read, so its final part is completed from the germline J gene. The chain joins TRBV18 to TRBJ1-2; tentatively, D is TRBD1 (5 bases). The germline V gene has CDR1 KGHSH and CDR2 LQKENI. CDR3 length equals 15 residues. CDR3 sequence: CASSPAGFAYNDYTF. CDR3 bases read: TGTGCCAGCTCACCAGCAGGGTTCGCCTACAATGAC.